The subject of this entry is one T cell receptor (beta chain). In its sample, this clonotype was seen a few times. This clone's antigen is unknown. Base-call qualities are not available, and no considerably larger clone is one nucleotide away. Sequencing used an Illumina HiSeq 1500. TCRdb trimmed the raw reads at Q25, called clones with MiXCR and kept productive beta chains. Rows merge per CDR3 protein into single entries with the most common DNA and genes. The sample table lists 160,000 or so distinct CDR3 sequences, less than 25% of them with a count of one. The biggest ten clones account for about 25% of the sample. These data come from a study of T cell repertoires in cytomegalovirus infection (dated by TCRdb to between 2018 and 2021). In the study overall: The peptide stimulations were aimed at well-studied HLA-B-restricted epitopes as well as recently identified HLA-C-restricted CMV epitopes, whose presentation resists viral immunomodulation. The HLA type of each donor mattered for the analysis, because public TCR beta signatures pointed to carriage of CMV infection along with the matching HLA type. The investigation overall reported the following: In both this cohort and an independent cohort of 352 donors, the cumulative frequency of public TCR beta family members distinguished carriers of CMV infection plus the relevant HLA type. The ex vivo response was dominated by HLA-C-restricted CMV-specific TCR beta clonotypes, and the single most frequent clonotype in two of eight donors was supplied by these HLA-C-restricted clonotypes.

The meaning of the sample's treatment or condition label: in vitro stimulation with specific CMV peptide epitopes to enrich CMV-specific T cells. V lost 2 bases and J lost 4 bases; the stretch between them is 2 bases long. The CDR3 holds 11 amino acids from the cysteine to the phenylalanine. Only the CDR3 region is kept as DNA, spanning 33 bases read in frame from base 1. In the germline V gene, CDR1 corresponds to SGHAT and CDR2 to FQNNGV. The sequence is built from TRBV11-2 and TRBJ1-2; the D gene is not confidently resolved. Sequences were derived from CD8+ T cells from cultured PBMCs, sampled from culture after CMV antigen stimulation. This TCR derives from a human donor in good health (CMV status not recorded). Some clones in this sample may be carry-over from other donors' samples. This receptor has the CDR3 CASSLIYGYTF. DNA sequence: TGTGCCAGCAGCTTAATCTATGGCTACACCTTC. Beyond the CDR3, the reference TRBV11-2 and TRBJ1-2 genes provide the residues; the full variable domain reads: EAGVAQSPRYKIIEKRQSVAFWCNPISGHATLYWYQQILGQGPKLLIQFQNNGVVDDSQLPKDRFSAERLKGVDSTLKIQPAKLEDSAVYLCASSLIYGYTFGSGTRLTVV.